This is a list of T cell receptor beta chains from one sample in a study of Ad26.COV2.S vaccination and SARS-CoV-2 variants. TCRdb keeps only in-frame clones here, not all; method: immunoSEQ multiplex PCR. The table includes roughly 300,000 clones, roughly 89% detected once. The sample here was peripheral blood, taken in a trial of Ad26.COV2.S vaccine versus placebo. These receptors originate from a person between 18 and 65 years old who received the Ad26.COV2.S COVID-19 vaccine or a placebo. The CDR3 runs from the conserved cysteine through the conserved F or W. Each record gives: clone size, V gene, D gene, J gene, CDR3 protein, CDR3 DNA. The D gene is left open where the match is weak. Not every row has a clone size; where given, it reads once, few, many or a size class.

>-|TRBV5-6|TRBD2|TRBJ2-7
CASSPGLAIYEQYF
TGTGCCAGCAGCCCAGGACTAGCTATCTACGAGCAGTACTTC
>-|TRBV28|TRBD1|TRBJ2-7
CASQRTGNAYEQYF
TGTGCCAGCCAAAGGACAGGGAATGCCTACGAGCAGTACTTC
>-|TRBV7-9|-|TRBJ1-2
CASSTSGGADYRHTF
TGTGCCAGCAGCACCTCGGGGGGGGCGGATTATCGTCACACCTTC
>-|TRBV10-3|TRBD1|TRBJ2-7
CAIREGQASYEQYF
TGTGCCATCAGGGAGGGACAGGCCTCCTACGAGCAGTACTTC
>-|TRBV5-1|-|TRBJ1-1
CASSLGTDHTEAFF
TGCGCCAGCAGCCTTGGGACGGACCACACTGAAGCTTTCTTT
>-|TRBV15|TRBD1|TRBJ2-6
CATSRNRGSGANVLTF
TGTGCCACCAGCAGAAACAGGGGGTCTGGGGCCAACGTCCTGACTTTC
>-|TRBV2|-|TRBJ2-7
CASKGGVYEQYF
TGTGCCAGCAAAGGGGGGGTCTACGAGCAGTACTTC
>few|TRBV4-1|-|TRBJ1-2
CASSPYHQRDGYGYTF
TGCGCCAGCAGCCCCTACCACCAAAGAGATGGGTATGGCTACACCTTC
>-|TRBV6-5|-|TRBJ2-1
CASSWLVDNNEQFF
TGTGCCAGCAGTTGGCTAGTCGACAACAATGAGCAGTTCTTC
>once|TRBV19|-|TRBJ2-1
CASSIDWTYNNEQFF
TGTGCCAGTAGTATAGACTGGACGTATAACAATGAGCAGTTCTTC
>-|TRBV7-3|-|TRBJ2-5
CASGEEVLRVETQYF
TGTGCCAGCGGCGAGGAGGTTCTCCGAGTTGAGACCCAGTACTTC
>-|TRBV28|-|TRBJ1-3
CASSLAGPGNTIYF
TGTGCCAGCAGTTTGGCGGGTCCGGGAAACACCATATATTTT
>-|TRBV6-5|-|TRBJ1-2
CASNHRQDPPYGYTF
TGTGCCAGCAACCATCGGCAGGACCCCCCCTATGGCTACACCTTC
>-|TRBV18|-|TRBJ1-2
CASSPPGQSYGYTF
TGTGCCAGCTCACCACCAGGGCAAAGCTATGGCTACACCTTC
>once|TRBV2|TRBD1|TRBJ2-1
CASRVGQGSEQFF
TGTGCCAGCAGGGTTGGACAGGGGAGTGAGCAGTTCTTC
>-|TRBV24-1|-|TRBJ2-3
CATSGGIDTQYF
TGTGCCACCAGTGGGGGGATTGATACGCAGTATTTT
>-|TRBV7-6|TRBD1|TRBJ2-7
CASSLEQGYEQYF
TGTGCCAGCAGCTTAGAACAGGGGTACGAGCAGTACTTC
>-|TRBV19|TRBD2|TRBJ2-7
CASSIGAGRVYEQYF
TGTGCCAGTAGTATAGGAGCGGGAAGAGTCTACGAGCAGTACTTC
>-|TRBV10-2|TRBD1|TRBJ2-7
CASSDRGLSSYEQYF
TGCGCCAGCAGCGACAGGGGCCTGAGCTCCTACGAGCAGTACTTC
>once|TRBV7-9|TRBD1|TRBJ1-4
CASSGTGEYWSTNEKLFF
TGTGCCAGCAGCGGGACAGGGGAGTATTGGTCGACTAATGAAAAACTGTTTTTT
>-|TRBV6-6|-|TRBJ2-7
CASSYSQYEQYF
TGTGCCAGCAGTTACTCCCAATACGAGCAGTACTTC
>-|TRBV5-4|TRBD2|TRBJ2-7
CASSRGGLAGVDEQYF
TGTGCCAGCAGCCGTGGGGGACTAGCGGGAGTCGACGAGCAGTACTTC